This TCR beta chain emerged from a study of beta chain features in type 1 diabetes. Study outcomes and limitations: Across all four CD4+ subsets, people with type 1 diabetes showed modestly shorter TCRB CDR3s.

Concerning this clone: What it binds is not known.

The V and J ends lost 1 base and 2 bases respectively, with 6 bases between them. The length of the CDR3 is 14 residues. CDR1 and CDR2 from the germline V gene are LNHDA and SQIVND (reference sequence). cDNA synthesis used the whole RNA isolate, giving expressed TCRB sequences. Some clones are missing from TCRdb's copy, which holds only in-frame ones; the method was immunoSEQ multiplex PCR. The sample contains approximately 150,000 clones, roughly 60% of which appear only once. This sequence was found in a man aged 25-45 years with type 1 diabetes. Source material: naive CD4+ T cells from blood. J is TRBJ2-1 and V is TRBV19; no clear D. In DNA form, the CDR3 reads TGTGCCAGTAGTATAGGGCTAGCCTACAATGAGCAGTTCTTC. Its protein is CASSIGLAYNEQFF.